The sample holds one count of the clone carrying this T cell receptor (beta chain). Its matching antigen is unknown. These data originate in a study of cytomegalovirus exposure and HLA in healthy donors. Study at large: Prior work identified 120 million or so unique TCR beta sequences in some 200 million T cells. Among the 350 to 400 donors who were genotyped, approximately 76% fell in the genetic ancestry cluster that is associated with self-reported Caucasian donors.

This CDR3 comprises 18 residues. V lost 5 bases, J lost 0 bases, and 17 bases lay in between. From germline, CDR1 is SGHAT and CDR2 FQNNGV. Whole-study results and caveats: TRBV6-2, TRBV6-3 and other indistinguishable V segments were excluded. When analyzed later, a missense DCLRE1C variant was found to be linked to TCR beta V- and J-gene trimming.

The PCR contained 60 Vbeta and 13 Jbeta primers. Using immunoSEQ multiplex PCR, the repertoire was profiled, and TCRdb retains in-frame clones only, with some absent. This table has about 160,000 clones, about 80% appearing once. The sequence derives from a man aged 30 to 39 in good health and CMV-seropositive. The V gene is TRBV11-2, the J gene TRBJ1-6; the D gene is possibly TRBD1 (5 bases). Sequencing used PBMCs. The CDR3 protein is CASSPWTGVSSYNSPLHF. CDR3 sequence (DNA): TGTGCCAGCAGCCCGTGGACGGGGGTCAGCTCCTATAATTCACCCCTCCACTTT.